This T cell receptor (beta chain) was retrieved from a study of blood T cell repertoires in COVID-19. Original methodology: How many nucleated cells were present was estimated from reference gene primer amplification. Produced via immunoSEQ multiplex PCR; TCRdb's table is partial and in-frame only. V and J calls and clone size are those listed in that table; D and trimming were worked out from the DNA. Of 450,000 or so clones in the sample, roughly 90% were seen once. From germline, CDR1 is WNHNN and CDR2 SYGVQD (reference sequence). V was clipped by 2 bases and J by 2 bases; unmatched bases: 5. This CDR3 is 15 amino acids long.

Input material: peripheral blood. This sequence was found in a man aged 18-30 years with COVID-19, enrolled during active disease. The rearrangement links TRBV10-1 to TRBJ2-5; TRBD1 matches 7 bases. The CDR3 DNA follows: TGCGCCAGCAGTGAGGAACCGGGACAGCAAGAGACCCAGTACTTC. It is translated as CASSEEPGQQETQYF.